These T cell receptor beta chains were read from a single sample in a study of blood T cells in healthy people across ages. One entry per CDR3 protein, called by TCRdb with MiXCR from the 5' RACE reads. The sample has around 990,000 distinct CDR3 sequences; 25% are singletons. The data also belong to a second study, concerning T cells of mothers and their children.

Sequenced: blood. The receptors come from a girl aged 2-10 years in good health. CDR3s include the opening cysteine and the closing phenylalanine or tryptophan. A D gene is named only where the DNA matches it firmly. Expanded clones get a size class; other rows say once, few or many, or leave the size out.

>NA|TRBJ2-1|TRBV20-1|NA
TGCAGTGCTAGGAGCAGGCAACCAGGAGACAATGAGCAGTTCTTC
CSARSRQPGDNEQFF
>NA|TRBJ2-7|TRBV28|NA
TGTGCCAGCAAAACGGGTCCCAGGGGCGTCCTTTACGGGCAGTACTTC
CASKTGPRGVLYGQYF
>NA|TRBJ2-1|TRBV20-1|TRBD2
TGCAGTGCTAGAGGAGCGGGAAGCCTCAATGAGCAGTTCTTC
CSARGAGSLNEQFF
>NA|TRBJ1-6|TRBV5-5|NA
TGTGCCAGCAGCTTGGAACAGGCTTTTGGACGTTCACCCCTCCACTTT
CASSLEQAFGRSPLHF
>NA|TRBJ2-3|TRBV27|NA
TGTGCCAGCAGTGATCTTAACGCTCCAGATACGCAGTATTTT
CASSDLNAPDTQYF
>NA|TRBJ2-7|TRBV28|TRBD1
TGTGCCAGCAGCTCAGCTGCCTACAGGGGGTTAGGCGAGCAGTACTTC
CASSSAAYRGLGEQYF
>NA|TRBJ1-4|TRBV7-3|NA
TGTGCCAGCAGTTTTAGGGGGGGGTTCGGTTATGAAAAACTGTTTTTT
CASSFRGGFGYEKLFF
>few|TRBJ2-1|TRBV27|NA
TGTGCCAGCAGTTTAGGGCTGGGAGAGGCGGGTGAGCAGTTCTTC
CASSLGLGEAGEQFF
>NA|TRBJ2-7|TRBV20-1|TRBD2
TGCAGTGCACCCCGTCCCGGGAGGCCGTCCTACGAGCAGTACTTC
CSAPRPGRPSYEQYF
>NA|TRBJ2-4|TRBV15|NA
TGTGCCACCAGCAGAGGTGGAAACGTGGGGGCCGGCCAAAACATTCAGTACTTC
CATSRGGNVGAGQNIQYF
>few|TRBJ2-7|TRBV6-5|TRBD1
TGTGCCAGCAGTAGACAGGGTTCAGACGAGCAGTACTTC
CASSRQGSDEQYF
>few|TRBJ2-5|TRBV29-1|NA
TGCAGCGTTGAACCGGACATCCAAGAGACCCAGTACTTC
CSVEPDIQETQYF
>NA|TRBJ2-4|TRBV9|NA
TGTGCCAGCAGCGTAGGAGGGGCCACCTCTGGGAACATTCAGTACTTC
CASSVGGATSGNIQYF
>NA|TRBJ2-7|TRBV7-9|NA
TGTGCCAGCAGCTTCCCAGGGGGGAACTTCTACGAGCAGTACTTC
CASSFPGGNFYEQYF
>few|TRBJ2-3|TRBV2|TRBD2
TGTGCCAGCGGCGGGGGGAGCGGCACAGATACGCAGTATTTT
CASGGGSGTDTQYF
>few|TRBJ2-1|TRBV5-1|NA
TGCGCCAGCAGCTTGGGACCGGGGCAGGAAGAGCAGTTCTTC
CASSLGPGQEEQFF
>NA|TRBJ2-7|TRBV20-1|TRBD2
TGCAGTGCTGTCGGGACTAGCGGGTACGAGCAGTACTTC
CSAVGTSGYEQYF
>few|TRBJ1-1|TRBV7-9|TRBD1
TGTGCCAGCAGCTCCGGGACAGTTGAAGCTTTCTTT
CASSSGTVEAFF
>NA|TRBJ2-5|TRBV28|NA
TGTGCCAGCAGTCCCCGATTCGGGGGCGGAGAGACCCAGTACTTC
CASSPRFGGGETQYF
>few|TRBJ2-5|TRBV5-6|TRBD2
TGTGCCAGCAGCTTACCACTAGCGGGGGGACCGTACCAAGAGACCCAGTACTTC
CASSLPLAGGPYQETQYF
>few|TRBJ1-5|TRBV5-1|NA
TGCGCCAGCTCTATAAGGAGCAATCAGCCCCAGCATTTT
CASSIRSNQPQHF
>few|TRBJ1-6|TRBV12-3/TRBV12-4|NA
TGTGCCAGCAGCCCCCTGGTTGCCGGGGGACCCCTCCACTTT
CASSPLVAGGPLHF
>NA|TRBJ2-1|TRBV2|NA
TGTGCCAGCAGTGAAGCAGAAGTCCCCAATGAGCAGTTCTTC
CASSEAEVPNEQFF
>NA|TRBJ1-1|TRBV7-3|TRBD1
TGTGCCAGCAGCCCCGCCGAGGGGGCTAGCACTGAAGCTTTCTTT
CASSPAEGASTEAFF
>NA|TRBJ2-5|TRBV27|TRBD2
TGTGCCAGCAGTTGGACGGGAGGGGGGGAGACCCAGTACTTC
CASSWTGGGETQYF
>few|TRBJ1-5|TRBV6-5|NA
TGTGCCAGCTCTAGAGGAACCGAGGTCAATCAGCCCCAGCATTTT
CASSRGTEVNQPQHF
>NA|TRBJ2-1|TRBV2|NA
TGTGCCAGCAGTCTTCCGACTACCAGCTCCTACAATGAGCAGTTCTTC
CASSLPTTSSYNEQFF
>NA|TRBJ1-5|TRBV7-2|TRBD1
TGTGCCAGCAACGGACAGGGGAATCAGCCCCAGCATTTT
CASNGQGNQPQHF
>NA|TRBJ2-7|TRBV5-1|NA
TGCGCCAGCAGCTCGGAGGGCGTTGACTACGAGCAGTACTTC
CASSSEGVDYEQYF